This T cell receptor (beta chain) was documented in a study of T-cell reconstitution after alpha-beta-depleted transplantation in children. The CDR3 is 12 amino acids. V lost 6 bases and J lost 11, with 11 bases in between. Germline V CDR1 and CDR2: SNHLY, FYNNEI. There are many counts of this clonotype. Preparation of the TCRbeta library used unique molecular identifiers. TCRdb re-called the PCR reads with MiXCR, one entry per CDR3 protein. The table includes roughly 200,000 distinct CDR3 sequences, under 9.5% detected once. The specimen was PBMCs from the stem cell graft donor, collected from the stem cell graft. The receptor was isolated from a human donor who donated a stem cell graft to a child with acute lymphoblastic leukemia. The rearrangement joins TRBV2 to TRBJ1-6; possibly TRBD1 for D (5 bases). The CDR3 DNA follows: TGTGCCAGCAGGGACCCGGGGGCACCCCTCCACTTT. Protein product: CASRDPGAPLHF.